Sequencing of this T cell receptor beta chain was carried out in a study of blood T cell repertoires in COVID-19. Study at large: PBMCs, B-cell-depleted T cells, or T cells were the source of the cDNA or gDNA that made up the material.

Those enrolled, adults aged about 18 to 89 years, came from roughly 22 US areas. Participant reports of clinical history set cohort assignment. Recovery among Cohort 3 donors was established by two negative PCRs, clearance, or symptom resolution. A single count supports this clone. CDR3 length equals 15 residues. Germline CDR1 is WNHNN and CDR2 is SYGVQD (reference sequence). Trimming stripped 6 bases from V and 0 bases from J, with 15 bases between. Generated by immunoSEQ multiplex PCR, the TCRdb table keeps only in-frame clones and is missing some. The sample has around 330,000 clones, roughly 89% seen once.

The sequence derives from a woman between 18 and 30 years old who had recovered from COVID-19. Sequencing input: PBMCs or T cells enriched from blood (not recorded which). The chain recombines TRBV10-1 with TRBJ2-7; D is undetermined. The CDR3: CASRPPDSSSYEQYF. CDR3 in DNA: TGCGCCAGCAGACCCCCTGATAGTAGCTCCTACGAGCAGTACTTC.